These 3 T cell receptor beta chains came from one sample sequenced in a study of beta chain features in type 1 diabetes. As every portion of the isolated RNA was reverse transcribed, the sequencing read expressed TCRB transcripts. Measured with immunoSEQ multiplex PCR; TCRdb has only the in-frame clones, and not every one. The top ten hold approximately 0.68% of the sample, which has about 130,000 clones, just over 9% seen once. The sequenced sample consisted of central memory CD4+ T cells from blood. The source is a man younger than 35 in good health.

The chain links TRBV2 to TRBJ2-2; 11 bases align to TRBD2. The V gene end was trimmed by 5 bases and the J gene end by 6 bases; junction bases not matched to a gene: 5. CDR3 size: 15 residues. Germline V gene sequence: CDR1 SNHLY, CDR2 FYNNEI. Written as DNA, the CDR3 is TGTGCCAGCAGTCGTAGCGGGGGGGCCTCCGGGGAGCTGTTTTTT. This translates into CASSRSGGASGELFF. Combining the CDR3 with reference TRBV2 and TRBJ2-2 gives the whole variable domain EPEVTQTPSHQVTQMGQEVILRCVPISNHLYFYWYRQILGQKVEFLVSFYNNEISEKSEIFDDQFSVERPDGSNFTLKIRSTKLEDSAMYFCASSRSGGASGELFFGEGSRLTVL.

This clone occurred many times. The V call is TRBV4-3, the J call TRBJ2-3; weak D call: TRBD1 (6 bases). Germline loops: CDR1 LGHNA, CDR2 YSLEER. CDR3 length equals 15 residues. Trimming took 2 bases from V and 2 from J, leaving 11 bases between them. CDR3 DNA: TGCGCCAGCAGCCAACAGGGGATGCTCACAGATACGCAGTATTTT. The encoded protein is CASSQQGMLTDTQYF.

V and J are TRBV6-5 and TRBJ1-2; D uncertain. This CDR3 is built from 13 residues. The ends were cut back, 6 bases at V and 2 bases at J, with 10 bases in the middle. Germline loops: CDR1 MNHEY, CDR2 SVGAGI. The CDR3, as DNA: TGTGCCAGCAGGGAAGACGGGAACTATGGCTACACCTTC. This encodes CASREDGNYGYTF.